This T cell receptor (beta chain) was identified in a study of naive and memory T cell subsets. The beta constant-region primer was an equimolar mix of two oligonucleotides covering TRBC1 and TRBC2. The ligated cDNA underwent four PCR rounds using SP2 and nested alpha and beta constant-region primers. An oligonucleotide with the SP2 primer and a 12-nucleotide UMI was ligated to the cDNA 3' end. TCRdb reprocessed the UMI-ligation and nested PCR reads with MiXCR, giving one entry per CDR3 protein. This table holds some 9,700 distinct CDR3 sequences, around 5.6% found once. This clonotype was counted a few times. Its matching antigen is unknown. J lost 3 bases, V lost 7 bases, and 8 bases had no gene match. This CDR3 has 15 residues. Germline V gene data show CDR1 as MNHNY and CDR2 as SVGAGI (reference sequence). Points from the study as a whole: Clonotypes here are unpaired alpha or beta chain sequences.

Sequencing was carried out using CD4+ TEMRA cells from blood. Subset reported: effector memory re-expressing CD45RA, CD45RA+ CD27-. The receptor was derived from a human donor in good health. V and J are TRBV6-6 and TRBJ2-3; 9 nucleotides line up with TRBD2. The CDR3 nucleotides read TGTGCCAGCATTAGTTGGCGGGGGGGGACAGATACGCAGTATTTT. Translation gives CASISWRGGTDTQYF.